Here is one T cell receptor (beta chain) with its context. The antigen is unknown. The entry originates in a study of T cell repertoires in cytomegalovirus infection. About the research overall: Public signatures in TCR beta pointed to CMV infection and matching HLA type. Findings and limits, study-wide: The ex vivo response was dominated by HLA-C-restricted CMV-specific TCR beta clonotypes. Summed frequency of public TCR beta families distinguished CMV carriers with the relevant HLA.

TCRdb reprocessed the reads with MiXCR, giving one entry per CDR3 protein. The data hold about 740,000 distinct CDR3 sequences, with 35% observed a single time. The CDR3 is 14 residues long. V was shortened by 1 base and J by 7 bases, with 13 bases between the two germline ends. Per germline, CDR1 SGHTA and CDR2 FQGNSA. V and J are TRBV7-2 and TRBJ1-1, with TRBD1 as a possible D gene (5 bases). The clonotype comes from a human donor in good health (CMV status not recorded). Some clones in this sample may be carry-over from other donors' samples. The sequenced sample was PBMCs. CDR3 DNA sequence: TGTGCCAGCAGCTTAGGGGGGGGGGGTAATGAAGCTTTCTTT. The encoded protein is CASSLGGGGNEAFF.